This TCR beta chain was sequenced for a study of PD-1 blockade in classical Hodgkin lymphoma (dated by TCRdb to between 2020 and 2021). Regarding the study in general: Nivolumab dosing was 3 mg/kg intravenously every 2 weeks, continuing until either disease progression or unacceptable toxicity. The study used CyTOF and TCR beta sequencing to define a peripheral blood immune signature of response to PD-1 blockade in classical Hodgkin lymphoma. The full study reports these points: Baseline TCR diversity was reported to be lower in newly diagnosed patients than in healthy donors and to be lower still in relapsed/refractory patients. CD4+ but not CD8+ TCR diversity rose significantly by C4D1 (p=0.0027 vs p=0.16), most apparent in complete responders (p=0.02). Lower diversity was seen in patients whose nivolumab began less than 1 year after ASCT, and these patients were left out of later analyses so that immune reconstitution would not confound the results. The study was restricted to a single clinical trial cohort, and the causes of repertoire differences, possibly disease activity or prior therapy, were left undefined. Among trial patients, those achieving complete response had baseline diversity similar to that of newly diagnosed patients, while diversity was significantly lower in partial responders and progressors.

The germline V gene (reference sequence) specifies LNHNV as CDR1 and YYDKDF as CDR2. The CDR3 runs 14 amino acids, cysteine and phenylalanine included. Of all the DNA, just the CDR3 is kept, 42 bases in frame from base 1. Trimming accounts for 3 bases at V and 8 bases at J, while the number of junction bases matched to no gene is 6. Remarks on this clone: It has no known antigen specificity. The sample holds no much larger clone one base away, and base qualities are not on file.

The time point label corresponds to: cycle 2 day 1 (C2D1) of nivolumab. Relapse after autologous stem cell transplantation had occurred in all trial patients, and cohorts A, B and C were distinguished by prior brentuximab vedotin exposure. A total of under 70 patients with relapsed/refractory classical Hodgkin lymphoma made up the trial cohort, and each patient's best overall response was complete response, partial response or progressive disease. Trial patients were treated with single-agent nivolumab in the multi-cohort phase II CheckMate 205 trial. An independent review committee assessed best overall response using the 2007 International Working Group response criteria. Trial PBMCs were collected just before the start of nivolumab (C1D1) and during therapy at cycle 2 day 1 and cycle 4 day 1. Peripheral blood was collected in 8 mL Vacutainer Cell Preparation Tubes, from which PBMCs were isolated by centrifugation and then cryopreserved.

Genomic DNA was isolated using the Qiagen DNeasy kit from unsorted PBMCs as well as from negatively selected CD4+ and CD8+ fractions. Using primers that anneal to V and J segments, immunoSEQ multiplex PCR amplified the TCR beta CDR3 regions. A synthetic immune receptor repertoire was used to minimize amplification bias, and any remaining bias was removed computationally after sequencing. The paper's data handling went like this. Repertoire diversity was quantified as the Shannon entropy index using custom Python scripts. Unsorted, CD4+ and CD8+ repertoires were examined separately, except in combined analyses, for which CD4+ and CD8+ sequences were merged in silico. A clone was considered expanded if an increase in frequency of at least 2-fold after treatment relative to C1D1 was found, and a pseudocount of 0.5 was applied to clones undetected at baseline. Singleton clones were defined as clones with 0 or 1 copy at C1D1, and non-singleton clones were defined as clones with 2 or more copies. By matching protein sequences in sorted samples from the same patient, clones expanded in unsorted samples were annotated as CD4+, CD8+ or unknown. Wilcoxon tests on paired samples were used to test changes in diversity from C1D1 to C4D1. TCRdb mirrors the immuneACCESS table, restricted to in-frame sequences. Some clones are absent from its copies; in checked studies, under half trace to an unresolved V gene, and the reason for the others is unknown. The DNA gave D and trimming, while V, J and clone size come from that table. The sample includes about 110,000 clones, with roughly 87% observed a single time. Just under 20% of the sample belongs to the ten largest clones.

This TCR was recovered from a human donor with classical Hodgkin lymphoma. The material was peripheral blood mononuclear cells (PBMCs), obtained before the second cycle of nivolumab. Rearrangement joined TRBV15 to TRBJ1-3; the central 8 bases match TRBD1. This receptor has the CDR3 CATSSGQGVDTIYF. The nucleotide sequence is TGTGCCACCAGCAGTGGACAGGGTGTCGACACCATATATTTT.